These 2 T cell receptor beta chains were all obtained from the same sample, sequenced in a study of post-analysis software for immune sequencing data. The study, taken as a whole, reports: TRBV5-6, TRBV5-1 and TRBV20-1 were among 4 or 5 TRBV segments more frequent in patients than controls.

Unique molecular identifiers were built into the TCR beta cDNA libraries. Using its own MiXCR run on the PCR reads, TCRdb lists one record per CDR3 protein. The table includes 180,000 or so distinct CDR3 sequences, 25% to 35% detected once. Their antigens remain unidentified. Sequencing was carried out using blood. All receptors come from a girl under 18 with multiple sclerosis.

This clonotype was observed a handful of times. The chain is built from TRBV9 and TRBJ1-4; D ambiguous. Deletions cut 0 bases from V and 7 bases from J, with 7 bases between. The CDR3 is 13 amino acids. Looked up from germline, CDR1 is SGDLS and CDR2 is YYNGEE. Here the CDR3 reads CASSVGVGEKLFF. The CDR3 DNA sequence: TGTGCCAGCAGCGTAGGGGTTGGTGAAAAACTGTTTTTT.

This clonotype was found a few times. The V and J genes are TRBV20-1 and TRBJ1-6, with D hard to call. The germline V gene has CDR1 DFQATT and CDR2 SNEGSKA (reference sequence). Between the trimmed V and J ends, which lost 3 bases and 7 bases, there was a span of 10 bases. The CDR3 is 13 residues long. The CDR3 is CSASPGRNSPLHF. The CDR3 nucleotides are TGCAGTGCTAGTCCGGGGAGGAATTCACCCCTCCACTTT.